These 18 T cell receptor beta chains originate from one sample sequenced in a study of cytomegalovirus exposure and HLA in healthy donors. Amplification used 60 Vbeta primers and 13 Jbeta primers. Profiled with immunoSEQ multiplex PCR; TCRdb holds only in-frame clones, not every one. Of 140,000 or so clones in the sample, roughly 80% are singletons; the top ten hold roughly 1.2%. The sample consisted of PBMCs. Every receptor here comes from a female donor in good health and CMV-seronegative.

The chain uses TRBV28 and TRBJ1-5; D might be TRBD1 (6 bases). CDR1 and CDR2 (germline): MDHEN, SYDVKM. Trimming shortened V by 2 bases and J by 5 bases, and 13 bases separated the two germline ends. This CDR3 has 15 residues. CDR3 sequence (DNA): TGTGCCAGCAGTTTAAGGGTAGGGGGTTATCAGCCCCAGCATTTT. Protein product: CASSLRVGGYQPQHF.

The chain carries TRBV7-6 and TRBJ1-5; D is undetermined. V gave up 0 bases and J gave up 6 bases, with 6 bases separating them. CDR1 is SGHVS and CDR2 is FNYEAQ in the germline V gene. This CDR3 spans 13 amino acids. The CDR3 sequence is CASSLAGSQPQHF. The CDR3, as DNA: TGTGCCAGCAGCTTAGCAGGGAGTCAGCCCCAGCATTTT.

The chain couples TRBV4-1 to TRBJ2-5; D is ambiguous. Germline CDR1 reads MGHRA; CDR2 reads YSYEKL. CDR3 length: 16 amino acids. V lost 0 bases, J lost 5 bases, and 16 bases lay in between. In nucleotides, the CDR3 is TGCGCCAGCAGCCAAGATGGTCAGGCCCAACGGGAGACCCAGTACTTC. Encoded protein: CASSQDGQAQRETQYF.

This clone was recorded only once. The chain has TRBV29-1 and TRBJ1-4, with 9 positions matching TRBD1. This CDR3 is 13 amino acids long. Germline V gene data show CDR1 as SQVTM and CDR2 as ANQGSEA. V lost 7 bases, J lost 7 bases, and 7 bases stayed unmatched. CDR3 in amino acids: CSARGQGGEKLFF. The CDR3, as DNA: TGCAGCGCCAGGGGACAGGGAGGTGAAAAACTGTTTTTT.

The gene calls are TRBV6-6 and TRBJ2-7, with 12 bases matching TRBD1. This CDR3 comprises 15 residues. Germline V gene lookup returns CDR1 MNHNY and CDR2 SVGAGI (reference sequence). J lost 5 bases, V lost 2 bases, and 4 bases had no gene match. The CDR3 is CASSYLGTGGDEQYF. The CDR3 nucleotides are TGTGCCAGCAGTTACCTCGGGACAGGGGGCGACGAGCAGTACTTC.

The chain combines TRBV27 with TRBJ2-1, with a possible D match to TRBD2 (5 bases). The CDR3 totals 18 residues. Trimming stripped 1 base from V and 4 bases from J, with 20 bases between. CDR1 and CDR2 (germline): MNHEY, SMNVEV (reference sequence). As DNA, the CDR3 is TGTGCCAGCAGTTTATACCAAGCGGTAGTCGGAGTATACAATGAGCAGTTCTTC. Residues: CASSLYQAVVGVYNEQFF.

This clone appeared a single time. The rearrangement links TRBV11-1 to TRBJ2-5, with D possibly TRBD2 on 5 matching bases. Trimming took off 4 bases at V and 5 bases at J, with 20 bases between the two ends. CDR1 is SGHAT, CDR2 FQDESV, per germline (reference sequence). The CDR3 runs 16 residues. The CDR3 DNA sequence: TGTGCCAGCAGCTCATATCCTCTATCCGGGGTGGAGACCCAGTACTTC. As protein: CASSSYPLSGVETQYF.

J is TRBJ1-1 and V is TRBV6-5, with D hard to call. The V end lost 0 bases, the J end lost 6 bases, and 11 bases lay between the germline ends. The CDR3 loop spans 14 amino acids. In germline, CDR1 is MNHEY, CDR2 SVGAGI. The CDR3 region has the DNA TGTGCCAGCAGTTACTCGGAGAGCCCAGCTGAAGCTTTCTTT. As protein: CASSYSESPAEAFF.

The chain carries TRBV6-5 and TRBJ2-7; 9 bases are a match to TRBD1. From germline, CDR1 is MNHEY and CDR2 SVGAGI. The V segment lost 4 bases and the J segment 7 bases; nucleotides outside the gene matches: 8. The CDR3 runs to 14 residues. CDR3 sequence (DNA): TGTGCCAGCAGTTGGGACAGGGCGGCGTGGGAGCAGTACTTC. This sequence encodes CASSWDRAAWEQYF.

The chain joins TRBV6-5 to TRBJ2-5; 8 nucleotides agree with TRBD2. The J call may be mistaken, given a closer DNA end match to TRBJ2-7. The CDR3 runs 15 residues. CDR1 is MNHEY, CDR2 SVGAGI, per germline. This CDR3 is CASRRGSGDFYEQYF. DNA of the CDR3: TGTGCCAGCAGGCGGGGTAGCGGGGATTTCTACGAGCAGTACTTC.

This clone was observed a handful of times. The J gene is TRBJ2-7, the V gene TRBV2; 10 bases agree with TRBD1. CDR1 is SNHLY, CDR2 FYNNEI, per germline. The CDR3 consists of 15 residues. With 3 bases clipped from V and 3 bases from J, the junction kept 5 bases outside the gene matches. The CDR3 region has the DNA TGTGCCAGCAGTGAGCGGACAGGGGGAAACTACGAGCAGTACTTC. The encoded protein is CASSERTGGNYEQYF.

The chain is built from TRBV25-1 and TRBJ1-4; perhaps TRBD1 as D (5 bases). V was trimmed by 1 base and J by 7 bases, leaving 16 bases between them. Per the germline V gene, CDR1 is MGHDK and CDR2 is SYGVNS. The CDR3 sequence is 16 residues long. The CDR3 loop reads CASSELGEGVAEKLFF. The CDR3 region has the DNA TGTGCCAGCAGTGAATTAGGGGAGGGAGTGGCTGAAAAACTGTTTTTT.

This rearrangement joins TRBV7-6 to TRBJ1-5, with TRBD1 matching 9 bases. Germline V lookup: CDR1 SGHVS, CDR2 FNYEAQ. The CDR3 contains 14 residues. Trimming cost V 5 bases and J 7 bases; bases outside gene matches: 6. The CDR3 bases are TGTGCCAGCAGCCTTGGGACAGGGCACCAGCCCCAGCATTTT. It yields the protein CASSLGTGHQPQHF.

CDR3 residues: CASSPQGALAGGPPDTQYF. CDR3 in DNA: TGTGCCAGCAGCCCTCAGGGTGCGCTAGCGGGAGGGCCGCCAGATACGCAGTATTTT. The chain couples TRBV4-2 to TRBJ2-3; 12 bases align to TRBD2. V lost 4 bases to trimming and J lost 4 bases; unmatched junction nucleotides: 15. Germline CDR1 and CDR2: LGHNA and YNFKEQ. The CDR3 is made up of 19 amino acids.

This CDR3 is CSVAGTGGFGEKLFF. The CDR3 nucleotides are TGCAGCGTGGCCGGGACAGGGGGGTTTGGTGAAAAACTGTTTTTT. This rearrangement joins TRBV29-1 to TRBJ1-4, with 11 bases that match TRBD1. The CDR3 has 15 residues. V trimming: 6 bases; J trimming: 7 bases; junction bases outside the gene matches: 10. Germline V gene data show CDR1 as SQVTM and CDR2 as ANQGSEA.

This clone was observed a few times. The genes are TRBV6-5 and TRBJ2-3, with D possibly being TRBD1 (5 bases). CDR1 is MNHEY, CDR2 SVGAGI, per germline. V gave up 5 bases and J gave up 3 bases, with 9 bases separating them. There are 13 residues in the CDR3. The CDR3 nucleotides read TGTGCCAGCAGTAACCGACAGACAGATACGCAGTATTTT. This gives the protein CASSNRQTDTQYF.

The V call is TRBV14, the J call TRBJ1-2; tentatively, D is TRBD1 (5 bases). Germline lookup yields CDR1 SGHDN and CDR2 FVKESK. V gave up 0 bases and J gave up 5 bases, with 10 bases separating them. This CDR3 contains 14 residues. The CDR3 bases are TGTGCCAGCAGCCAAGATCAGGGCGGATATGGCTACACCTTC. This translates into CASSQDQGGYGYTF.

This sequence joins TRBV5-1 and TRBJ1-1; 9 bases fit TRBD1. The junction had 9 bases not matched to a gene; V was cut back by 4 bases and J by 5 bases. The V gene's germline CDR1 is SGHRS and CDR2 YFSETQ. The CDR3 is 15 amino acids. CDR3 protein: CASSPEQGARTEAFF. Written as DNA, the CDR3 is TGCGCCAGCAGCCCCGAACAGGGGGCGCGAACTGAAGCTTTCTTT.